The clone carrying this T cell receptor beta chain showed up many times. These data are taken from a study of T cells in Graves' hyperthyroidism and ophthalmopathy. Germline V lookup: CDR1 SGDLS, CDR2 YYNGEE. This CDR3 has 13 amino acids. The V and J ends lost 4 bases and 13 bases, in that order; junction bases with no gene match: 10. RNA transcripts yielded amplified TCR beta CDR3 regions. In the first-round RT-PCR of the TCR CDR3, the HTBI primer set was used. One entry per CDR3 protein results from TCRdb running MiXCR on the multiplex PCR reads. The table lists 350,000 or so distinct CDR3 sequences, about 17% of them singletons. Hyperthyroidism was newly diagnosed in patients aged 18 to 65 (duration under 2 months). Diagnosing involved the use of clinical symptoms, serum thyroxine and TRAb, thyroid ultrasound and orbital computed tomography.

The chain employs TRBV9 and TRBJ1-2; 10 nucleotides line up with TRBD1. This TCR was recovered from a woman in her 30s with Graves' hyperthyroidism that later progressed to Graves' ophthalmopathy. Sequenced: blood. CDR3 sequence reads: CASSSWDRGWGTF. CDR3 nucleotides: TGTGCCAGCAGCTCGTGGGACAGGGGATGGGGCACCTTC.